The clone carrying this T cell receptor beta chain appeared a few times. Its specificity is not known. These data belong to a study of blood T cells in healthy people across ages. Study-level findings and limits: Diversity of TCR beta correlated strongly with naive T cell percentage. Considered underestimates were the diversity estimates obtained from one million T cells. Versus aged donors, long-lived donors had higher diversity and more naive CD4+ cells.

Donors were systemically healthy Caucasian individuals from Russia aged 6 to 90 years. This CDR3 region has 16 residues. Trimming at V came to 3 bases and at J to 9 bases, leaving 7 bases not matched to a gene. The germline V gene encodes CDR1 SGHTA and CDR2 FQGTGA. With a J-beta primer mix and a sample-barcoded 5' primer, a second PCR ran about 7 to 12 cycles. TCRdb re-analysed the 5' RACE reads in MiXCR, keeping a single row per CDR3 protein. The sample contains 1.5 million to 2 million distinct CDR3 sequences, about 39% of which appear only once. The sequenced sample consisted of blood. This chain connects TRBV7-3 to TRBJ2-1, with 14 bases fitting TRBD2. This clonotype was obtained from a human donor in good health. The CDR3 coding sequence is TGTGCCAGCAGCTTCGAGACTAGCGGGGGGGCGGTTGAGCAGTTCTTC. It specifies CASSFETSGGAVEQFF.